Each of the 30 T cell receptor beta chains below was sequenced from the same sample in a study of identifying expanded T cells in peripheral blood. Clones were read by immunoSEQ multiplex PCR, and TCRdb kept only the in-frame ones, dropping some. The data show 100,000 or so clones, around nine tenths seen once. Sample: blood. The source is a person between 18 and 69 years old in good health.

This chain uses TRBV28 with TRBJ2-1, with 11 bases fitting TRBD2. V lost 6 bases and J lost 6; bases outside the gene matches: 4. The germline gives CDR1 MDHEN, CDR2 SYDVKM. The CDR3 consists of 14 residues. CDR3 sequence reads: CASRIAGGGNEQFF. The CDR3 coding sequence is TGTGCCAGCAGAATAGCGGGGGGGGGCAATGAGCAGTTCTTC.

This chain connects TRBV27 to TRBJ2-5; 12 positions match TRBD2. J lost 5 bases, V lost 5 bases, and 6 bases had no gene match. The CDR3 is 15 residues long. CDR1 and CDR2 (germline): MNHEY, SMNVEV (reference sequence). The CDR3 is CASSQAGTSGETQYF. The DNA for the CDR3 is TGTGCCAGCAGTCAGGCCGGGACTAGCGGGGAGACCCAGTACTTC.

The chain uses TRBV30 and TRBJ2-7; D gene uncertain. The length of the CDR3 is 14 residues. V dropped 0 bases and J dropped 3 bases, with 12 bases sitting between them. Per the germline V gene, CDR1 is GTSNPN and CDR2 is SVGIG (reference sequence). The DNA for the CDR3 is TGTGCCTGGAGTGTAATGTCCGGGTACTACGAGCAGTACTTC. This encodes CAWSVMSGYYEQYF.

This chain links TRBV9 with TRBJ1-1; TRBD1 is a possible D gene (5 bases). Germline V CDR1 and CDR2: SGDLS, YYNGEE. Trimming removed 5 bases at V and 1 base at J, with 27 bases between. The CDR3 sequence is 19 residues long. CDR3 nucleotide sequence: TGTGCCAGCAGGATGAGGGGAGACAAAGGACCTCAGAAGAACACTGAAGCTTTCTTT. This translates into CASRMRGDKGPQKNTEAFF.

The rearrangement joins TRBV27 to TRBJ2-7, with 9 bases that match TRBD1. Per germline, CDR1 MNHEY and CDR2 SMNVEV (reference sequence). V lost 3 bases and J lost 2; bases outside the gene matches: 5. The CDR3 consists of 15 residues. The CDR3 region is CASSLTGQGAYEQYF. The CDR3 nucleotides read TGTGCCAGCAGTTTGACGGGACAGGGCGCCTACGAGCAGTACTTC.

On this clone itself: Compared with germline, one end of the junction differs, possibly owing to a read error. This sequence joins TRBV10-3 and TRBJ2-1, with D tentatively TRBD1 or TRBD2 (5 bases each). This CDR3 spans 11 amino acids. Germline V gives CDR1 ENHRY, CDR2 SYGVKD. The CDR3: CAIMGEKGAVF. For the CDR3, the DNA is TGTGCCATCATGGGGGAAAAAGGGGCGGTCTTC.

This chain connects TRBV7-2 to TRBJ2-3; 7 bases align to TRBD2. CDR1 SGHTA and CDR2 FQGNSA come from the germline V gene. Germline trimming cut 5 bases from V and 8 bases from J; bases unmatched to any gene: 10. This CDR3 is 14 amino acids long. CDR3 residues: CASSPTTSWGTQYF. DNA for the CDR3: TGTGCCAGCAGCCCCACGACTAGCTGGGGTACGCAGTATTTT.

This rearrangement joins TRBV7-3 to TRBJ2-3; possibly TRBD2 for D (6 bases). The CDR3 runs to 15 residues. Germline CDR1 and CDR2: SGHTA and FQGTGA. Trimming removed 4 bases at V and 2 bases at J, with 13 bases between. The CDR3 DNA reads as TGTGCCAGCAGCTCCTCCGGGGGAGTCACAGATACGCAGTATTTT. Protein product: CASSSSGGVTDTQYF.

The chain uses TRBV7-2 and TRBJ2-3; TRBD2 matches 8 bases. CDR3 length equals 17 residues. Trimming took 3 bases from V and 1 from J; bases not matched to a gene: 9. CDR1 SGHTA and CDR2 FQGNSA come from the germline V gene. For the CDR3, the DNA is TGTGCCAGCAGCTTGTGGTGGGCGGGGGGCCGCACAGATACGCAGTATTTT. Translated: CASSLWWAGGRTDTQYF.

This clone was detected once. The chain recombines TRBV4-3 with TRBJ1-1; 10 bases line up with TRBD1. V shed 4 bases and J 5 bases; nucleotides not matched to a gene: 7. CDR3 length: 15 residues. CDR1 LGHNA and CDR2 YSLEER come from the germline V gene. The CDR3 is CASSLGQGEFTEAFF. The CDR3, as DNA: TGCGCCAGCAGCCTTGGACAGGGGGAATTTACTGAAGCTTTCTTT.

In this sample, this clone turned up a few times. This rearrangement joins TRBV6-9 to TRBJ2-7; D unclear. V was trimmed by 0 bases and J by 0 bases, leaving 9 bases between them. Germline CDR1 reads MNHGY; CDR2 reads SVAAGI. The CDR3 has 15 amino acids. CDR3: CASSYSSRTSYEQYF. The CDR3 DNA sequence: TGTGCCAGCAGTTATTCGAGCAGAACCTCCTACGAGCAGTACTTC.

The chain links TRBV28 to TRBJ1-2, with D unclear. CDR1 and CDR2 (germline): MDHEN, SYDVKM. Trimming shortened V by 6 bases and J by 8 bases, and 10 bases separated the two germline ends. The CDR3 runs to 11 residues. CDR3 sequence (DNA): TGTGCCAGCAGCACACTTGGCGGCTACACCTTC. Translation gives CASSTLGGYTF.

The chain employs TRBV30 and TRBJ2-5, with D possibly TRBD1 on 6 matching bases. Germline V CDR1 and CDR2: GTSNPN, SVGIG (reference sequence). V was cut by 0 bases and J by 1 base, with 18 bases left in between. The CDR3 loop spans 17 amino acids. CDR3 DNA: TGTGCCTGGAGTGTACTCCGCCTAAACAGGGTCCAAGAGACCCAGTACTTC. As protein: CAWSVLRLNRVQETQYF.

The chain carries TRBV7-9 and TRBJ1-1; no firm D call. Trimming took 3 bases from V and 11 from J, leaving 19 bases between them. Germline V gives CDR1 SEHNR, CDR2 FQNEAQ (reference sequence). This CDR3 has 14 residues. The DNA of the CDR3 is TGTGCCAGCAGCTTGTATGAGGACCCCGAGTGGGCTTTCTTT. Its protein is CASSLYEDPEWAFF.

DNA of the CDR3: TGTGCCAGCAGTGGGGGCAGGGGATCGGATCAGCCCCAGCATTTT. This encodes CASSGGRGSDQPQHF. V usage is TRBV6-1 and J usage is TRBJ1-5; tentatively, D is TRBD1 (6 bases). Deletions cut 4 bases from V and 5 bases from J, with 15 bases between. The germline gives CDR1 MNHNS, CDR2 SASEGT. The CDR3 contains 15 residues.

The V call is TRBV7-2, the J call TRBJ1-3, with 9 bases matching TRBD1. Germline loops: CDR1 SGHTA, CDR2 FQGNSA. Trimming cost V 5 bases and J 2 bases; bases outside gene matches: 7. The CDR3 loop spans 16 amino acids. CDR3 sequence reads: CASSRETGGTGNTIYF. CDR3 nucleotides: TGTGCCAGCAGCAGGGAAACAGGGGGCACTGGAAACACCATATATTTT. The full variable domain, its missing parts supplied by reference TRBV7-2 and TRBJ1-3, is GAGVSQSPSNKVTEKGKDVELRCDPISGHTALYWYRQSLGQGLEFLIYFQGNSAPDKSGLPSDRFSAERTGGSVSTLTIQRTQQEDSAVYLCASSRETGGTGNTIYFGEGSWLTVV.

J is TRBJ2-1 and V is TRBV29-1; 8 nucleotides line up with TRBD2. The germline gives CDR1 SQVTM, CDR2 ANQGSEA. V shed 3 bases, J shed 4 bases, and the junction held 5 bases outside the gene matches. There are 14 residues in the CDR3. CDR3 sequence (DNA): TGCAGCGTTGACTCGGGGGGGGCATACAATGAGCAGTTCTTC. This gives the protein CSVDSGGAYNEQFF.

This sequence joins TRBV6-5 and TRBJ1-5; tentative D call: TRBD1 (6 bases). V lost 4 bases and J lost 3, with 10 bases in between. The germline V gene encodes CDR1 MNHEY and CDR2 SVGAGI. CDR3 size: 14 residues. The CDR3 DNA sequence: TGTGCCAGCAGTTCCACAGGGAACAATCAGCCCCAGCATTTT. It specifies CASSSTGNNQPQHF.

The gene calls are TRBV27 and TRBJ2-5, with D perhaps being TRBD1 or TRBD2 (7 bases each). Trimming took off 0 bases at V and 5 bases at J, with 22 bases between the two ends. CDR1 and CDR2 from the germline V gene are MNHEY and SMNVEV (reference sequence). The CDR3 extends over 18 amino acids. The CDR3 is CASSLSGLTGRVVETQYF. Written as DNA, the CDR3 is TGTGCCAGCAGTTTATCGGGGCTGACAGGGAGGGTTGTGGAGACCCAGTACTTC.

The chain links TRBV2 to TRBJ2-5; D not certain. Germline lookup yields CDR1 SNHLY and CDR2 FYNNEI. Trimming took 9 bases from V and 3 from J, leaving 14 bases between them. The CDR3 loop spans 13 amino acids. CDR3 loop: CARAPPMEETQYF. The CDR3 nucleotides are TGTGCCAGGGCCCCCCCCATGGAAGAGACCCAGTACTTC.

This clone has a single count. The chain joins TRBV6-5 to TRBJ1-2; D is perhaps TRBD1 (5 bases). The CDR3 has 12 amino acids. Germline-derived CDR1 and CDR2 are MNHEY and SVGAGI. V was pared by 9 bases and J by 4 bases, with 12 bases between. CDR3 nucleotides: TGTGCCAGTTGGTCAGGGTCCTATGGCTACACCTTC. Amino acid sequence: CASWSGSYGYTF.

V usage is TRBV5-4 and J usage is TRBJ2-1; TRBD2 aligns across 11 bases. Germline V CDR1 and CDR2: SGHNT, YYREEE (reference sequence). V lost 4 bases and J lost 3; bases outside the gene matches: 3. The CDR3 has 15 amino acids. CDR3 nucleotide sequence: TGTGCCAGCAGCCTAGCGGGGGGTTACTACAATGAGCAGTTCTTC. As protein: CASSLAGGYYNEQFF.

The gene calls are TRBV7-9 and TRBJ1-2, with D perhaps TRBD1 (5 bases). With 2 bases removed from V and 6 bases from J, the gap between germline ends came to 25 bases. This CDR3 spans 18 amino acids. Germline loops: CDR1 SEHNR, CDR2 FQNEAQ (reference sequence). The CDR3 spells CASSLSWQGLPPRNGYTF. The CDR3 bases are TGTGCCAGCAGCTTATCCTGGCAGGGCCTTCCCCCTCGGAATGGCTACACCTTC.

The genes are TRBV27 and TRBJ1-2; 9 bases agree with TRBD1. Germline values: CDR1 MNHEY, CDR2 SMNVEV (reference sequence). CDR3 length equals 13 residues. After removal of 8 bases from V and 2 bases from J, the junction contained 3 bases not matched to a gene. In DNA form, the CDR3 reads TGTGCCAGCTCGACAGGGGGGAACTATGGCTACACCTTC. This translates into CASSTGGNYGYTF.

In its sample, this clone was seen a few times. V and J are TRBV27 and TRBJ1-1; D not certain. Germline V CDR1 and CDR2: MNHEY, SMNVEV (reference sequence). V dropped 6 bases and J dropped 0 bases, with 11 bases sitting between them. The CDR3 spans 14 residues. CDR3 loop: CASRGFRMNTEAFF. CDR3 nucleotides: TGTGCCAGCAGGGGGTTCCGAATGAACACTGAAGCTTTCTTT.

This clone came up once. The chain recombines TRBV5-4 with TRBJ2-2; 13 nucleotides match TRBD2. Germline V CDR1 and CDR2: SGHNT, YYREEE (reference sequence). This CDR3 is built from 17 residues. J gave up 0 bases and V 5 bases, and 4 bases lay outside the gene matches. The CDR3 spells CASRRLAGGANTGELFF. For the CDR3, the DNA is TGTGCCAGCAGAAGACTAGCGGGGGGCGCGAACACCGGGGAGCTGTTTTTT.

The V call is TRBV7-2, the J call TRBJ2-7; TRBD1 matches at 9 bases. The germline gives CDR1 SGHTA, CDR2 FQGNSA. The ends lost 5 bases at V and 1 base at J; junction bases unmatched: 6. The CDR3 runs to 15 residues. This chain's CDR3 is CASSPAGQGSYEQYF. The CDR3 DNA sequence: TGTGCCAGCAGCCCTGCAGGACAGGGGTCCTACGAGCAGTACTTC.

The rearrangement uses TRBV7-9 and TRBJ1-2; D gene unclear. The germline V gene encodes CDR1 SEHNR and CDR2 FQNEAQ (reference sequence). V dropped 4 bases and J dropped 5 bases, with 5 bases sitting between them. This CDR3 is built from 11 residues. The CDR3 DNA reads TGTGCCAGCAGCTCGAATTATGGCTACACCTTC. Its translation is CASSSNYGYTF.

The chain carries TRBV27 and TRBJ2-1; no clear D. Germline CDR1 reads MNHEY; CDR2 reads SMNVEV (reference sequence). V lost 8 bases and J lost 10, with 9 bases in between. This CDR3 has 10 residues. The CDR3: CASPRSEQFF. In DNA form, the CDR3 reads TGTGCCAGCCCTCGATCGGAGCAGTTCTTC.

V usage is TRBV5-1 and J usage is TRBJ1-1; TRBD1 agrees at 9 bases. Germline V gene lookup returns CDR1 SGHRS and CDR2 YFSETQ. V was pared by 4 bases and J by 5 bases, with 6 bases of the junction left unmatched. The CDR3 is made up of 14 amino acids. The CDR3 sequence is CASSTGTGSTEAFF. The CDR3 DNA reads TGCGCCAGCAGCACCGGGACAGGGTCGACTGAAGCTTTCTTT.